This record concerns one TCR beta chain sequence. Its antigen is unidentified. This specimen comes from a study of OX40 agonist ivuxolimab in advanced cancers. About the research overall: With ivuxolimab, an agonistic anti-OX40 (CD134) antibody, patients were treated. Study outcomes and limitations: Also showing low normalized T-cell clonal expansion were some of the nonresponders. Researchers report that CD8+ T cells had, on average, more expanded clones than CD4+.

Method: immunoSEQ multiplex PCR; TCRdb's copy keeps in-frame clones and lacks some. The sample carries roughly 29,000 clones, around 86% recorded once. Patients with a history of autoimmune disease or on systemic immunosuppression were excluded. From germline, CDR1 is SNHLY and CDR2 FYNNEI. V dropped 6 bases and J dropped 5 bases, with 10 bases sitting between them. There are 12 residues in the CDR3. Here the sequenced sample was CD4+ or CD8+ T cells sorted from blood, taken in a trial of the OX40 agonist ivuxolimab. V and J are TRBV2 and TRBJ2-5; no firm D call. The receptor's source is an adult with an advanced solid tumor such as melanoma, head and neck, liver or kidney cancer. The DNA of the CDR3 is TGTGCCAGCAGGTCCGAACGGGAGACCCAGTACTTC. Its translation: CASRSERETQYF.